The present T cell receptor (beta chain) was sequenced within a study of T cell repertoires in cytomegalovirus infection. The CDR3 is 14 residues long. V gave up 3 bases and J gave up 4 bases, with 11 bases separating them. Germline CDR1 and CDR2: MNHNY and SVGAGI (reference sequence). TCRdb recomputed calls from the reads with MiXCR, one row per CDR3 protein. The repertoire holds 300,000 to 400,000 distinct CDR3 sequences, with more than 9% as singletons. This clonotype was counted a single time. The chain joins TRBV6-6 to TRBJ2-3, with a possible D match to TRBD2 (6 bases). The sequence was obtained from a human donor in good health (CMV status not recorded). Some clones in this sample may be carry-over from other donors' samples. Sequencing was done on a sample of PBMCs. The CDR3 reads CASSYRDSSDTQYF. CDR3 nucleotides: TGTGCCAGCAGTTATAGGGACTCCTCAGATACGCAGTATTTT.